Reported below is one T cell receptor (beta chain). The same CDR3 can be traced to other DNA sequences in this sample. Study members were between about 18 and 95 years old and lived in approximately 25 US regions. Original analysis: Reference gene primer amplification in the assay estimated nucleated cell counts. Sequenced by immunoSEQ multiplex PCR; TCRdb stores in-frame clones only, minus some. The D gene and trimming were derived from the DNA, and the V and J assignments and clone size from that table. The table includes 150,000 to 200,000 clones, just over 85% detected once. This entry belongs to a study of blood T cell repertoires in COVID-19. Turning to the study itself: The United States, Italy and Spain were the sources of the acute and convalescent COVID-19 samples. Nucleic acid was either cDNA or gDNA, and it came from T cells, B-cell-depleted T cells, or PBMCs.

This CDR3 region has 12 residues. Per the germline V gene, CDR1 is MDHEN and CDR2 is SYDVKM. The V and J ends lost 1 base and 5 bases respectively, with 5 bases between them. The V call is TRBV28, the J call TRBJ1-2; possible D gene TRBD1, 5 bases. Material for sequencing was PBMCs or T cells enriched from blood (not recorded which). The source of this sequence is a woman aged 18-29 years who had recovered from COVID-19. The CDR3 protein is CASSLSGYGYTF. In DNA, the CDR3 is TGTGCCAGCAGTTTATCAGGGTATGGCTACACCTTC.